Below are 27 T cell receptor beta chains sequenced from a single sample in a study of post-analysis software for immune sequencing data. Overall study results and limits: Roughly five TRBV segments appeared more often in patients than in controls, and TRBV5-6, TRBV5-1 and TRBV20-1 were among these.

No cognate antigen is known for these TCRs. Each TCR beta cDNA library carried unique molecular identifiers. TCRdb called the PCR reads again in MiXCR, with one record for every CDR3 protein. This table holds 650,000 to 900,000 distinct CDR3 sequences, under 60% found once. The sequenced material came from blood. All receptors derive from a girl under 18 with multiple sclerosis.

The J gene is TRBJ1-1, the V gene TRBV20-1; tentatively, D is TRBD1 (5 bases). V dropped 6 bases and J dropped 0 bases, with 20 bases sitting between them. CDR3 length equals 16 residues. Looked up from germline, CDR1 is DFQATT and CDR2 is SNEGSKA (reference sequence). The DNA for the CDR3 is TGCAGTGCCTATCGTGCAGACAGAATCATGAACACTGAAGCTTTCTTT. Translation gives CSAYRADRIMNTEAFF.

A remark on this clonotype: At one of its ends the junction is not consistent with the germline gene, which may arise from a read error. The V call is TRBV12-3 or TRBV12-4, the J call TRBJ1-2; D ambiguous. CDR3 size: 13 residues. The CDR3 region is CASTPPGRDGYTF. CDR3 nucleotides: TGTGCCAGCACCCCACCGGGGAGGGATGGTTACACCTTC.

The chain couples TRBV6-1 to TRBJ1-1, with D maybe TRBD1 (5 bases). Germline CDR1 is MNHNS and CDR2 is SASEGT. Trimming removed 2 bases from V and 1 base from J, with 11 bases in between. The CDR3 has 15 amino acids. CDR3: CASSEFTGWNTEAFF. CDR3 coding DNA: TGTGCCAGCAGTGAATTTACAGGATGGAACACTGAAGCTTTCTTT.

The chain carries TRBV15 and TRBJ2-7; weak D call: TRBD2 (5 bases). CDR1 LNHNV and CDR2 YYDKDF come from the germline V gene (reference sequence). This CDR3 has 16 residues. V lost 0 bases to trimming and J lost 2 bases, with 14 bases between them. The CDR3 bases are TGTGCCACCAGCAGAGATCGGGCGGGTGACCCCTACGAGCAGTACTTC. Encoded protein: CATSRDRAGDPYEQYF.

The rearrangement joins TRBV12-3 or TRBV12-4 to TRBJ2-3; D perhaps matches TRBD2 (6 bases). V lost 3 bases and J lost 2, with 15 bases in between. The CDR3 extends over 16 amino acids. DNA for the CDR3: TGTGCCAGCAGTTTGGTGGGAGGAGTTGCCACAGATACGCAGTATTTT. This codes for CASSLVGGVATDTQYF.

In the case of this clonotype: A junction boundary mismatches the germline segment, possibly from a read error. This chain uses TRBV18 with TRBJ1-1; no clear D. The germline gives CDR1 KGHSH, CDR2 LQKENI. The CDR3 sequence is 16 residues long. CDR3 sequence reads: CTSSPAEFRMNTEAFF. For the CDR3, the DNA is TGTACCAGCTCACCCGCGGAATTTCGGATGAACACTGAAGCTTTCTTT. The variable domain in full, with the rest retrieved from reference TRBV18 and TRBJ1-1, is NAGVMQNPRHLVRRRGQEARLRCSPMKGHSHVYWYRQLPEEGLKFMVYLQKENIIDESGMPKERFSAEFPKEGPSILRIQQVVRGDSAAYFCTSSPAEFRMNTEAFFGQGTRLTVV.

The rearrangement joins TRBV20-1 to TRBJ2-3; TRBD2 agrees at 8 bases. Germline trimming cut 7 bases from V and 4 bases from J; bases unmatched to any gene: 13. Germline lookup yields CDR1 DFQATT and CDR2 SNEGSKA (reference sequence). The CDR3 is made up of 15 amino acids. The CDR3 bases are TGCAGTGTTCCTTTCCCGGGAGGGCGGGCAGATACGCAGTATTTT. Translation: CSVPFPGGRADTQYF.

The chain joins TRBV20-1 to TRBJ2-3, with D perhaps matching TRBD2 (6 bases). The germline V gene has CDR1 DFQATT and CDR2 SNEGSKA (reference sequence). This CDR3 spans 15 amino acids. Trimming pared 1 base from V and 0 bases from J, leaving 11 bases between. CDR3 in amino acids: CSARVSGLSTDTQYF. For the CDR3, the DNA is TGCAGTGCTAGAGTTTCGGGACTGAGCACAGATACGCAGTATTTT.

Note on this clonotype: At one of its ends the junction is not consistent with the germline gene, which may arise from a read error. The gene calls are TRBV12-3 or TRBV12-4 and TRBJ2-1; 9 positions match TRBD2. The CDR3 totals 15 residues. This CDR3 is CVSSLRSSGDNEQFF. The CDR3 DNA sequence: TGTGTCAGCAGTTTAAGGTCTAGCGGGGACAATGAGCAGTTCTTC.

The V gene is TRBV6-5, the J gene TRBJ1-2; a possible D gene is TRBD1 (6 bases). Trimming cost V 8 bases and J 2 bases, with 12 bases left between them. This CDR3 has 13 residues. CDR1 and CDR2 from the germline V gene are MNHEY and SVGAGI. CDR3 sequence: CASRDTMNYGYTF. CDR3 sequence (DNA): TGTGCCAGCCGGGACACGATGAACTATGGCTACACCTTC.

The V call is TRBV5-1, the J call TRBJ1-2; D perhaps matches TRBD1 (5 bases). The CDR3 contains 15 residues. Germline CDR1 and CDR2: SGHRS and YFSETQ. V was clipped by 4 bases and J by 1 base, with 14 bases between them. Here the CDR3 reads CASSQYEGHNYGYTF. DNA of the CDR3: TGCGCCAGCAGCCAATATGAGGGGCATAACTATGGCTACACCTTC.

This clonotype was counted a few times. V gene TRBV20-1 combines with J gene TRBJ2-1, with 7 bases identical to TRBD2. CDR1 and CDR2 from the germline V gene are DFQATT and SNEGSKA (reference sequence). Trimming cost V 0 bases and J 9 bases; bases outside gene matches: 17. The CDR3 has 17 amino acids. The CDR3 nucleotides read TGCAGTGCTAGAGATTTAGGCCTAGCGGCCCTGATGACTGAGCAGTTCTTC. This gives the protein CSARDLGLAALMTEQFF.

This clonotype was seen more than once but under ten times. The gene calls are TRBV4-2 and TRBJ2-1, with 14 bases matching TRBD2. The CDR3 has 18 amino acids. V shed 2 bases and J 3 bases; nucleotides not matched to a gene: 6. Germline V gene sequence: CDR1 LGHNA, CDR2 YNFKEQ. The DNA of the CDR3 is TGTGCCAGCAGCCAACGCGGGACTAGCGGGAGAGTCTACAATGAGCAGTTCTTC. It yields the protein CASSQRGTSGRVYNEQFF.

This chain uses TRBV9 with TRBJ2-4; the D call may be TRBD1 or TRBD2 (5 bases each). The end of the DNA is better explained by TRBJ2-7, so the J call may be wrong. CDR1 and CDR2 (germline): SGDLS, YYNGEE. The CDR3 length is 12 residues. The CDR3 DNA reads as TGTGCCAGCAGCGACGGGACCCACGAGCAGTACTTC. Amino acids: CASSDGTHEQYF.

The genes are TRBV5-1 and TRBJ1-4; D gene uncertain. V was cut by 0 bases and J by 3 bases, with 12 bases left in between. This CDR3 is built from 16 residues. Germline V lookup: CDR1 SGHRS, CDR2 YFSETQ. CDR3 residues: CASSLGIITPNEKLFF. CDR3 DNA: TGCGCCAGCAGCTTGGGGATAATTACACCTAATGAAAAACTGTTTTTT.

This clonotype was seen once. J is TRBJ2-5 and V is TRBV11-2, with D perhaps TRBD2 (5 bases). The CDR3 sequence is 14 residues long. Germline loops: CDR1 SGHAT, CDR2 FQNNGV. V was shortened by 2 bases and J by 11 bases, with 18 bases between the two germline ends. The CDR3 nucleotides are TGTGCCAGCAGCTTATGGCCCTTAAAGGGAGAGCAGTACTTC. It translates to CASSLWPLKGEQYF. Supplemented by reference TRBV11-2 and TRBJ2-5, the full variable domain reads EAGVAQSPRYKIIEKRQSVAFWCNPISGHATLYWYQQILGQGPKLLIQFQNNGVVDDSQLPKDRFSAERLKGVDSTLKIQPAKLEDSAVYLCASSLWPLKGEQYFGPGTRLLVL.

This clonotype was picked up a small number of times. In DNA form, the CDR3 reads TGTGCCAGCAGCTTAGGAGGGACTAGTTATGAGCAGTTCTTC. It specifies CASSLGGTSYEQFF. The chain combines TRBV7-8 with TRBJ2-1; 8 bases are shared with TRBD2. The CDR3 totals 14 residues. Germline V gene lookup returns CDR1 SGHVS and CDR2 FQNEAQ. J lost 8 bases, V lost 1 base, and 4 bases had no gene match.

The chain employs TRBV12-3 or TRBV12-4 and TRBJ2-7, with D unresolved. The V end was cut by 6 bases, the J end by 3 bases, with 12 bases between. The CDR3 extends over 13 amino acids. The CDR3 DNA reads TGTGCCAGCAGCCCTTTGACATTCTACGAGCAGTACTTC. This translates into CASSPLTFYEQYF.

V gene TRBV24-1 combines with J gene TRBJ2-3; 9 bases fit TRBD1. Trimming took 4 bases from V and 4 from J; bases not matched to a gene: 11. Germline V lookup: CDR1 KGHDR, CDR2 SFDVKD. The CDR3 totals 17 residues. CDR3 nucleotide sequence: TGTGCCACCAGTGACCCCACAGGGGGCGCAGGTTCAGATACGCAGTATTTT. Its translation is CATSDPTGGAGSDTQYF.

This clonotype was counted only a few times. The chain joins TRBV4-2 to TRBJ2-1; D is unclear. The CDR3 is made up of 15 amino acids. Trimming pared 0 bases from V and 7 bases from J, leaving 13 bases between. CDR1 is LGHNA, CDR2 YNFKEQ, per germline. CDR3 DNA: TGTGCCAGCAGCCAAGATCGTAGTCTAGGGAATGAGCAGTTCTTC. The encoded protein is CASSQDRSLGNEQFF.

This sequence joins TRBV29-1 and TRBJ1-2; tentative D call: TRBD1 (5 bases). V lost 4 bases, J lost 4 bases, and 13 bases lay in between. CDR1 is SQVTM, CDR2 ANQGSEA, per germline. The CDR3 runs to 13 residues. The CDR3 spells CSVGPGSGYGYTF. DNA for the CDR3: TGCAGCGTTGGGCCAGGGTCTGGCTATGGCTACACCTTC. The full variable domain, completed using reference TRBV29-1 and TRBJ1-2, is SAVISQKPSRDICQRGTSLTIQCQVDSQVTMMFWYRQQPGQSLTLIATANQGSEATYESGFVIDKFPISRPNLTFSTLTVSNMSPEDSSIYLCSVGPGSGYGYTFGSGTRLTVV.

Only a few counts were recorded for this clonotype. The rearrangement links TRBV6-5 to TRBJ1-2; D not resolved. The CDR3 is made up of 13 amino acids. Germline assignment: CDR1 MNHEY and CDR2 SVGAGI. Trimming removed 2 bases from V and 0 bases from J, with 4 bases in between. The CDR3 protein is CASSYKANYGYTF. DNA for the CDR3: TGTGCCAGCAGTTACAAGGCTAACTATGGCTACACCTTC.

The chain employs TRBV2 and TRBJ2-5; TRBD1 or TRBD2 may be the D gene (5 bases each). The CDR3 extends over 13 amino acids. V shed 3 bases and J shed 5 bases, with 10 bases lying between them. In germline, CDR1 is SNHLY, CDR2 FYNNEI. DNA for the CDR3: TGTGCCAGCAGTGACGGTTGGGGGGAGACCCAGTACTTC. Translating it yields CASSDGWGETQYF.

This chain joins TRBV20-1 and TRBJ2-1; the D is unclear. V shed 0 bases and J shed 1 base, with 7 bases lying between them. Germline V gene lookup returns CDR1 DFQATT and CDR2 SNEGSKA (reference sequence). The CDR3 totals 14 residues. The CDR3, as DNA: TGCAGTGCTAGAGATGGCCGTTCCTACAATGAGCAGTTCTTC. Translated: CSARDGRSYNEQFF.

The rearrangement joins TRBV27 to TRBJ2-7, with D perhaps TRBD1 (6 bases). V lost 6 bases, J lost 7 bases, and 19 bases lay in between. CDR3 length: 14 amino acids. CDR1 and CDR2 (germline): MNHEY, SMNVEV (reference sequence). CDR3 sequence (DNA): TGTGCCAGCAGGAGGGCATTGGGCCAGGGGGAGCAGTACTTC. Translating it yields CASRRALGQGEQYF.

This chain uses TRBV15 with TRBJ2-2; D not resolved. This CDR3 is built from 13 residues. V lost 3 bases and J lost 3, with 5 bases in between. Germline V gene sequence: CDR1 LNHNV, CDR2 YYDKDF (reference sequence). CDR3 DNA sequence: TGTGCCACCAGCAGGGCTGACACCGGGGAGCTGTTTTTT. This gives the protein CATSRADTGELFF. The full variable domain, in which reference TRBV15 and TRBJ2-2 provide the parts outside the CDR3, is DAMVIQNPRYQVTQFGKPVTLSCSQTLNHNVMYWYQQKSSQAPKLLFHYYDKDFNNEADTPDNFQSRRPNTSFCFLDIRSPGLGDTAMYLCATSRADTGELFFGEGSRLTVL.

This clonotype was seen a few times. The chain employs TRBV2 and TRBJ2-7, with D possibly called TRBD1 or TRBD2 (5 bases each). CDR1 is SNHLY and CDR2 is FYNNEI in the germline V gene. Trimming took 1 base from V and 4 from J, leaving 14 bases between them. This CDR3 comprises 15 residues. CDR3 in DNA: TGTGCCAGCAGTGAAGTTCGACAGACTATTTACGAGCAGTACTTC. Translated: CASSEVRQTIYEQYF.